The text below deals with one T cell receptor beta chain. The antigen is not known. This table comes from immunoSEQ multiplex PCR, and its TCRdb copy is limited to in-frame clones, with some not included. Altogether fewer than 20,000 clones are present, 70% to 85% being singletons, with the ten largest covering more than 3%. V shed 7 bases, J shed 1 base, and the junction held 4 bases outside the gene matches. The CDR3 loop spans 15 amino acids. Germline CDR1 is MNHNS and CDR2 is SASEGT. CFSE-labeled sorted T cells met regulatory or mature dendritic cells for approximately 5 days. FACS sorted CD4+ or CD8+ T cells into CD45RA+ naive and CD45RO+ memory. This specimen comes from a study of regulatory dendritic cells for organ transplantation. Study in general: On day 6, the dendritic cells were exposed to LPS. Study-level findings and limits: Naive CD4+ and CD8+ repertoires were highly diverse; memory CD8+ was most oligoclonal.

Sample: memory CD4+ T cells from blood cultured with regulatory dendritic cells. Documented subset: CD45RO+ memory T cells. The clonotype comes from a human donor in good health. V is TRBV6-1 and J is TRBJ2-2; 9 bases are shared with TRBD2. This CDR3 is CASTPSGVNTGELFF. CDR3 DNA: TGTGCCAGCACCCCTAGCGGGGTGAACACCGGGGAGCTGTTTTTT.